This T cell receptor beta chain was profiled in a study of control samples from healthy donors and cancer patients. V dropped 0 bases and J dropped 7; count of bases not matched to a gene: 4. This CDR3 is 14 amino acids long. Germline V CDR1 and CDR2: SGHRS, YFSETQ. Sequencing used immunoSEQ multiplex PCR; TCRdb keeps in-frame clones, though not all of them. The table shows just under 60,000 clones, with about 92% occurring only once. The chain is built from TRBV5-1 and TRBJ1-2; 9 bases align to TRBD1. Sequencing was carried out using PBMCs. This clonotype was obtained from a man aged 40-50 years with colorectal cancer. In DNA, the CDR3 is TGCGCCAGCAGCTTGGCCGGACAGGGGTTTGGCTACACCTTC. Its protein is CASSLAGQGFGYTF.